Listed below are T cell receptor beta chains from one sample, sequenced in a study of radiation and T cells in renal cell carcinoma. Generated by immunoSEQ multiplex PCR, the TCRdb table keeps only in-frame clones and is missing some. The data show 120,000 to 150,000 clones, approximately 86% seen once. The sample in question was blood, obtained from a patient whose treatment included radiotherapy and nephrectomy. Receptor source: a woman in her forties or fifties with renal cell carcinoma. The CDR3 runs from the conserved cysteine through the conserved F or W. The order of the fields is V gene, clone size, J gene, D gene, CDR3 protein, CDR3 DNA. The D gene is left open where the match is weak. The size entry is marked missing in some rows and otherwise reads once, few, many or a size class.

>TRBV7-9|.|TRBJ2-2|TRBD1
CASSQTGAMSGELFF
TGTGCCAGCAGTCAGACAGGGGCTATGTCCGGGGAGCTGTTTTTT
>TRBV28|.|TRBJ2-7|.
CASRQGRGEQYF
TGTGCCAGCAGGCAAGGACGGGGGGAGCAGTACTTC
>TRBV19|.|TRBJ2-3|.
CASAKSTTDTQYF
TGTGCCAGTGCCAAAAGCACAACAGATACGCAGTATTTT
>TRBV15|.|TRBJ2-5|.
CATSRGEQETQYF
TGTGCCACCAGCAGGGGAGAACAAGAGACCCAGTACTTC
>TRBV11-2|.|TRBJ2-6|.
CASSGRLSGANVLTF
TGTGCCAGCAGCGGTCGCCTCTCTGGGGCCAACGTCCTGACTTTC
>TRBV2|.|TRBJ2-7|.
CASSEEQGYEQYF
TGTGCCAGCAGTGAGGAACAGGGCTACGAGCAGTACTTC
>TRBV10-3|.|TRBJ1-4|.
CAISGGDGEKLFF
TGTGCCATCAGTGGGGGAGATGGTGAAAAACTGTTTTTT
>TRBV7-2|.|TRBJ2-3|TRBD1
CASSLTGVTDTQYF
TGTGCCAGCAGCTTAACAGGGGTAACAGATACGCAGTATTTT
>TRBV7-2|.|TRBJ2-7|.
CASSGQTIYEQYF
TGTGCCAGCAGCGGACAGACAATATACGAGCAGTACTTC
>TRBV19|once|TRBJ2-2|TRBD2
CASSTGLGRGAGELFF
TGTGCCAGTAGTACCGGACTAGGGCGAGGGGCCGGGGAGCTGTTTTTT
>TRBV5-4|.|TRBJ2-7|TRBD2
CASRQKGTTNEQYF
TGTGCCAGCAGGCAAAAGGGGACTACTAACGAGCAGTACTTC
>TRBV4-1|.|TRBJ1-2|.
CASSQGSAMATF
TGCGCCAGCAGCCAAGGCTCCGCTATGGCTACCTTC
>TRBV19|.|TRBJ2-3|TRBD1
CASSIGTGRDTQYF
TGTGCCAGTAGTATCGGGACAGGGAGAGATACGCAGTATTTT
>TRBV7-6|.|TRBJ2-2|.
CASSTSIQAPNTGELFF
TGTGCCAGCAGCACCTCAATTCAGGCGCCGAACACCGGGGAGCTGTTTTTT
>TRBV18|.|TRBJ2-7|.
CASSPAVTEQYF
TGTGCCAGCTCACCCGCTGTGACCGAGCAGTACTTC
>TRBV14|.|TRBJ1-2|.
CASSPQTALNYGYTF
TGTGCCAGCAGTCCGCAAACAGCGTTAAACTATGGCTACACCTTC
>TRBV5-1|.|TRBJ1-6|.
CASSRASDSSYNSPLHF
TGCGCCAGCAGCCGCGCTAGCGATAGCTCCTATAATTCACCCCTCCACTTT
>TRBV4-3|.|TRBJ2-6|.
CASSPQISGANVLTF
TGCGCCAGCAGCCCCCAAATCTCTGGGGCCAACGTCCTGACTTTC
>TRBV7-9|few|TRBJ1-1|TRBD1
CASRLEQGYTEAFF
TGTGCCAGCAGGTTGGAACAGGGGTACACTGAAGCTTTCTTT
>TRBV6-5|few|TRBJ2-7|TRBD2
CASSSQLGAAGYEQYF
TGTGCCAGCAGTTCACAGCTTGGGGCAGCGGGATACGAGCAGTACTTC
>TRBV19|.|TRBJ2-1|.
CASSRQVYNEQFF
TGTGCCAGTAGTAGGCAGGTCTACAATGAGCAGTTCTTC
>TRBV5-1|.|TRBJ2-7|.
CASRAGGLYEQYF
TGCGCCAGCCGAGCTGGGGGGCTCTACGAGCAGTACTTC
>TRBV5-1|medium-sized|TRBJ2-7|TRBD1
CASSLEIRTGPYEQYF
TGCGCCAGCAGCTTGGAAATCCGGACAGGGCCCTACGAGCAGTACTTC
>TRBV6-5|.|TRBJ1-1|.
CASSYRGLNTEAFF
TGTGCCAGCAGTTACCGGGGCCTGAACACTGAAGCTTTCTTT
>TRBV10-2|.|TRBJ1-6|TRBD1
CAAKQGDIYNSPLHF
TGCGCCGCCAAACAGGGGGATATCTATAATTCACCCCTCCACTTT
>TRBV7-9|.|TRBJ2-7|.
CASSLFDEQYF
TGTGCCAGCAGCTTGTTCGACGAGCAGTACTTC